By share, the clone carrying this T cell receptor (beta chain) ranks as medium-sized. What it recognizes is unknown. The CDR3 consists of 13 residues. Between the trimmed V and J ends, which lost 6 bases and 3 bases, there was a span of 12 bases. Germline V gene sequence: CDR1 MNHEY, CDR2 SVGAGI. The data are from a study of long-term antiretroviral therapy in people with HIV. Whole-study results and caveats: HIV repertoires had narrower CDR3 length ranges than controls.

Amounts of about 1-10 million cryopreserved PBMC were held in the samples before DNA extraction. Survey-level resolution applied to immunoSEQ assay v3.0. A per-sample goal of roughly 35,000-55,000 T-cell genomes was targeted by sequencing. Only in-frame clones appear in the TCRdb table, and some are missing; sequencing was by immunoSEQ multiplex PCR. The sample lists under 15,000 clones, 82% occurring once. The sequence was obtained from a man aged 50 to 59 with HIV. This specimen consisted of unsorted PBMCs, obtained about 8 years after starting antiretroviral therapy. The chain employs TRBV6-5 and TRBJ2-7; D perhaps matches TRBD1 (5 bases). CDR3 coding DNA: TGTGCCAGCAGCGTAGGGGAAAGCTACGAGCAGTACTTC. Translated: CASSVGESYEQYF.